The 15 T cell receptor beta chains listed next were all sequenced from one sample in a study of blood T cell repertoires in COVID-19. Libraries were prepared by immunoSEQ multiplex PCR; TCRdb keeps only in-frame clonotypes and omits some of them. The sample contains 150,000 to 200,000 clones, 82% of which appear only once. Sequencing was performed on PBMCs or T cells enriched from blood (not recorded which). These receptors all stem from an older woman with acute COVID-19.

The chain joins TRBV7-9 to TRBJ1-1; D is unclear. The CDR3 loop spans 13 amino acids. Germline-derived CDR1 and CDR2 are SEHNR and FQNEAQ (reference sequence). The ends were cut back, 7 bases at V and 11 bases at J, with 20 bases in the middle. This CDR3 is CASILLAASEAFF. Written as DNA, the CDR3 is TGTGCCAGCATCCTCCTCGCGGCGTCCGAGGCTTTCTTT.

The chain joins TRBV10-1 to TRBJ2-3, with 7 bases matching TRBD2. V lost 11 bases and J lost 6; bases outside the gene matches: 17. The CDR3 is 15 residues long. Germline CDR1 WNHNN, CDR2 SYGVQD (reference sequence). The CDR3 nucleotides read TGCGCCGGCCACCGGTCGCGGGAGATTCAGGATACGCAGTATTTT. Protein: CAGHRSREIQDTQYF.

The CDR3 bases are TGTGCCAGCAGCTTATCCCCCCCGGGGAGGATGGGGACTGAAGCTTTCTTT. Its protein product is CASSLSPPGRMGTEAFF. The genes are TRBV7-9 and TRBJ1-1; D is unclear. The V end lost 2 bases, the J end lost 5 bases, and 21 bases lay between the germline ends. Per germline, CDR1 SEHNR and CDR2 FQNEAQ (reference sequence). The CDR3 is made up of 17 amino acids.

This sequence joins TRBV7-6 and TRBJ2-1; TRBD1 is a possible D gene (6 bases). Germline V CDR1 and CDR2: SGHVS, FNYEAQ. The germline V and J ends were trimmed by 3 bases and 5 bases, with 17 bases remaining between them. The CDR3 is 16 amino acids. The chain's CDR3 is CASSFSRGTPNNEQFF. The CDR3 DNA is TGTGCCAGCAGCTTCTCGAGAGGGACACCCAACAATGAGCAGTTCTTC. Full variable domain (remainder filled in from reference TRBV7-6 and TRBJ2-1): GAGVSQSPRYKVTKRGQDVALRCDPISGHVSLYWYRQALGQGPEFLTYFNYEAQQDKSGLPNDRFSAERPEGSISTLTIQRTEQRDSAMYRCASSFSRGTPNNEQFFGPGTRLTVL.

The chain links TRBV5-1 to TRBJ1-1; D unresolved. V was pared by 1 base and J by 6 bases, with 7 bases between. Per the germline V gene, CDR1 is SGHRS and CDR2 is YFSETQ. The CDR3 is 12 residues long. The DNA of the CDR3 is TGCGCCAGCAGCTTGAGCGGGGCTGAAGCTTTCTTT. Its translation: CASSLSGAEAFF.

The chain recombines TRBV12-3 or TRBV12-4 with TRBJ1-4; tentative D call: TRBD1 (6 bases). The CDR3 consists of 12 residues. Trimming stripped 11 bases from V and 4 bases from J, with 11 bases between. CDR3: CASRQVNEKLFF. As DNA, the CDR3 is TGTGCCTCCAGACAGGTTAATGAAAAACTGTTTTTT.

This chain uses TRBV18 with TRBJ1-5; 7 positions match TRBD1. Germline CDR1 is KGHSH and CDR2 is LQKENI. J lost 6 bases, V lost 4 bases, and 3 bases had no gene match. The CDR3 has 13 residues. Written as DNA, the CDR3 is TGTGCCAGCTCACAGGGGGCAGGTCAGCCCCAGCATTTT. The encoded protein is CASSQGAGQPQHF.

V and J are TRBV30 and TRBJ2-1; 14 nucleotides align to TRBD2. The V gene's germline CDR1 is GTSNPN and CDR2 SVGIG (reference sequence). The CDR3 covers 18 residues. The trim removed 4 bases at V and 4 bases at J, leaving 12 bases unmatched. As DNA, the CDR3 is TGTGCCTGGAATAGAAAACCGGGGACTAGCGGGAGTTACAATGAGCAGTTCTTC. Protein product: CAWNRKPGTSGSYNEQFF. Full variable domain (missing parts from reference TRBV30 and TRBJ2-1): SQTIHQWPATLVQPVGSPLSLECTVEGTSNPNLYWYRQAAGRGLQLLFYSVGIGQISSEVPQNLSASRPQDRQFILSSKKLLLSDSGFYLCAWNRKPGTSGSYNEQFFGPGTRLTVL.

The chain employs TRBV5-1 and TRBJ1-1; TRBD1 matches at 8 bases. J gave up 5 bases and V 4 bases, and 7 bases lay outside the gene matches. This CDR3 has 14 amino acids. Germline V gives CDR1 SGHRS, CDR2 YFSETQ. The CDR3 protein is CASSLLDRATEAFF. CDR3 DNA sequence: TGCGCCAGCAGCCTACTGGACAGGGCGACTGAAGCTTTCTTT.

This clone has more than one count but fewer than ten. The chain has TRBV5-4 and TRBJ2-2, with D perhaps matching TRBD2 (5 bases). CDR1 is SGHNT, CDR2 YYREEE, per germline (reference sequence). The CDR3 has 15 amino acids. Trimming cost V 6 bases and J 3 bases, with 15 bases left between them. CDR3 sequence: CASNRGTRDTGELFF. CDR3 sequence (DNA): TGTGCCAGCAACCGAGGAACTAGGGACACCGGGGAGCTGTTTTTT. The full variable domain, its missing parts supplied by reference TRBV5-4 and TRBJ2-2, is ETGVTQSPTHLIKTRGQQVTLRCSSQSGHNTVSWYQQALGQGPQFIFQYYREEENGRGNFPPRFSGLQFPNYSSELNVNALELDDSALYLCASNRGTRDTGELFFGEGSRLTVL.

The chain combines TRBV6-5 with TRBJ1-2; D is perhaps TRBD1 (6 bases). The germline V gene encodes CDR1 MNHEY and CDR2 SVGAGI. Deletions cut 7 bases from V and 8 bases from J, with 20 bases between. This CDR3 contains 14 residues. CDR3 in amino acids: CASTKLGQLRGYTF. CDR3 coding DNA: TGTGCCAGCACTAAACTCGGACAGCTTCGGGGCTACACCTTC.

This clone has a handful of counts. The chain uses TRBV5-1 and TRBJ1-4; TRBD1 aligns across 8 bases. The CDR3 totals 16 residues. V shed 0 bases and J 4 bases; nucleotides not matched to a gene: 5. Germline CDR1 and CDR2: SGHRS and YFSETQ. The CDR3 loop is CASSLGRDRFNEKLFF. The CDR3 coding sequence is TGCGCCAGCAGCTTGGGGAGGGACAGGTTTAATGAAAAACTGTTTTTT.

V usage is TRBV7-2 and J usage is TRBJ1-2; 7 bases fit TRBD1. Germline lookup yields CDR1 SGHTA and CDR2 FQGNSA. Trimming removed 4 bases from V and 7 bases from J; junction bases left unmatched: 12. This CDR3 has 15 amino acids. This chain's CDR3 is CASSSSGTAKTGYTF. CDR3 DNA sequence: TGTGCCAGCAGCTCGTCCGGGACAGCCAAAACTGGCTACACCTTC.

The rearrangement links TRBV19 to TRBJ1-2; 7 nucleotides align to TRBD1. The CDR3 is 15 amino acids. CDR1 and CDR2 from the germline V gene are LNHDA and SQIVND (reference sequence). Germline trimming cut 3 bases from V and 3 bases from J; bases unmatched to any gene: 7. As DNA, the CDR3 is TGTGCCAGTAGTATCGAGGGGGACAGCTACTATGGCTACACCTTC. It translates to CASSIEGDSYYGYTF.

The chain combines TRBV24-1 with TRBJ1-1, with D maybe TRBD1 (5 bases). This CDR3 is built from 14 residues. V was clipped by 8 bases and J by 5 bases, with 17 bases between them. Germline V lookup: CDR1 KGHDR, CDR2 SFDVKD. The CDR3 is CATISNGKGTEAFF. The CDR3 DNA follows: TGTGCCACCATCTCCAATGGAAAGGGGACTGAAGCTTTCTTT.